This T cell receptor (beta chain) was captured by sequencing in a study of blood T cell repertoires in COVID-19. The wider study: Collection of acute and convalescent COVID-19 samples took place in the United States, Italy and Spain.

The CDR3 spans 15 residues. Germline-derived CDR1 and CDR2 are SEHNR and FQNEAQ (reference sequence). The ends lost 5 bases at V and 4 bases at J; junction bases unmatched: 8. Profiling relied on immunoSEQ multiplex PCR, and the TCRdb table lists in-frame clones only, not all of them. The table has about 160,000 clones, almost 85% seen once. Sequencing was performed on peripheral blood. The genes are TRBV7-9 and TRBJ2-4, with TRBD1 matching over 7 bases. The sequence was obtained from a woman of 80 years or more with acute or convalescent COVID-19. The CDR3 loop reads CASSPPDRAKNIQYF. CDR3 nucleotides: TGTGCCAGCAGCCCCCCCGACAGGGCTAAAAACATTCAGTACTTC.